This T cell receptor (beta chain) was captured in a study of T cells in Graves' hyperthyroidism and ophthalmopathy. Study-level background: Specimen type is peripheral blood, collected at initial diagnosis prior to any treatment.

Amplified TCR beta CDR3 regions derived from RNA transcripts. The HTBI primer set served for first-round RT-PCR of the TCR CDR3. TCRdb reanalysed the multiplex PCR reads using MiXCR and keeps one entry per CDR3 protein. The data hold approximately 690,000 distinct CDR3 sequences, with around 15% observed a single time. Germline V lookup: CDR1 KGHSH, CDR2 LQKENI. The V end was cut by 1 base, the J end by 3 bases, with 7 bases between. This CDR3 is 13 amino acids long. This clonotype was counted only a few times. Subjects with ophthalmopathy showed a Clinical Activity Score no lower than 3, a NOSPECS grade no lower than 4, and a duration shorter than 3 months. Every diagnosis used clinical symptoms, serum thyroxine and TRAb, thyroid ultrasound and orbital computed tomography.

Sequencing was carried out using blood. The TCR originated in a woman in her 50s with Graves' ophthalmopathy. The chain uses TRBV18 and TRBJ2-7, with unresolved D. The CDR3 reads CASSPQFYYEQYF. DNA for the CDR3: TGTGCCAGCTCACCACAGTTTTACTACGAGCAGTACTTC.